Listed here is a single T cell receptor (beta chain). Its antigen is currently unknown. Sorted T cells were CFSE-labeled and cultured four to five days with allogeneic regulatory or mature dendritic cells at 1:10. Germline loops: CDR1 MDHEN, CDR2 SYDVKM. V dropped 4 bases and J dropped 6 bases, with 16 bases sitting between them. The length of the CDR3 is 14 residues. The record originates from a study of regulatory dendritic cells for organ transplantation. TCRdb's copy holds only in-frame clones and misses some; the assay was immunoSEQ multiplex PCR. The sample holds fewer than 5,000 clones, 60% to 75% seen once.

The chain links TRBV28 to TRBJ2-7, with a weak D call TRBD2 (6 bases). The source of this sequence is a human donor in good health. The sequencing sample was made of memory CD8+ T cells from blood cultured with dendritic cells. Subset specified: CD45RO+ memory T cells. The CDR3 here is CASSWFSGVSEQYF. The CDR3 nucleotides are TGTGCCAGCAGTTGGTTTTCGGGGGTCAGCGAGCAGTACTTC.